This TCR beta chain emerged from a study of blood T cell repertoires in COVID-19. The CDR3 extends over 17 amino acids. The junction had 11 bases not matched to a gene; V was cut back by 2 bases and J by 4 bases. Libraries were prepared by immunoSEQ multiplex PCR; TCRdb keeps only in-frame clonotypes and omits some of them. The top ten hold approximately 10% of the sample, which has about 210,000 clones, roughly 87% seen once. This chain joins TRBV23-1 and TRBJ1-2; 9 bases are a match to TRBD1. TRBV23-1 is reported as an ORF; its role is uncertain. The material sequenced was PBMCs or T cells enriched from blood (not recorded which). This TCR came from a young man with acute COVID-19. CDR3 DNA: TGCGCCAGCAGTCAACTAGGACAGGGGTTTTTAGGCTATGGCTACACCTTC. Residues: CASSQLGQGFLGYGYTF.